The 10 T cell receptor beta chains reported below all come from one sample, sequenced in a study of cytomegalovirus exposure and HLA in healthy donors. PCR amplification relied on 60 Vbeta primers (plus 13 Jbeta primers). Assay: immunoSEQ multiplex PCR; the TCRdb copy retains only in-frame clones and omits some. Of under 200,000 clones in the sample, more than 65% were seen once. The specimen sequenced was PBMCs. The receptors stem from a woman in her twenties or thirties in good health and CMV-seronegative.

This chain connects TRBV4-1 to TRBJ1-1; D not resolved. The CDR3 length is 13 residues. The V end was cut by 6 bases, the J end by 1 base, with 9 bases between. Germline lookup yields CDR1 MGHRA and CDR2 YSYEKL. The CDR3 region is CASSLTENTEAFF. The CDR3 bases are TGCGCCAGCAGTCTTACAGAGAACACTGAAGCTTTCTTT.

Worth noting for this clone: Germline and junction disagree at one end, which may indicate a read error. The rearrangement joins TRBV6-5 to TRBJ2-1; D perhaps matches TRBD2 (6 bases). CDR3 size: 13 residues. CDR1 is MNHEY and CDR2 is SVGAGI in the germline V gene. The CDR3 sequence is CASSYSGTPERVF. The CDR3 DNA follows: TGTGCCAGCAGTTACTCAGGGACTCCCGAGCGGGTCTTC.

The V and J genes are TRBV30 and TRBJ1-1; D unclear. V was shortened by 6 bases and J by 1 base, with 12 bases between the two germline ends. This CDR3 comprises 13 residues. Germline V gives CDR1 GTSNPN, CDR2 SVGIG (reference sequence). The CDR3 region is CACLREWNTEAFF. The CDR3 DNA is TGTGCCTGTCTAAGGGAGTGGAACACTGAAGCTTTCTTT.

The gene calls are TRBV7-9 and TRBJ2-7, with D perhaps TRBD2 (5 bases). CDR1 is SEHNR and CDR2 is FQNEAQ in the germline V gene (reference sequence). Trimming left V 11 bases short and J 4 bases short, with 12 bases between. The length of the CDR3 is 11 residues. In DNA, the CDR3 is TGTGCCTACCGGGAAGGTTACGAGCAGTACTTC. It translates to CAYREGYEQYF. Together with reference TRBV7-9 and TRBJ2-7, the CDR3 gives the full variable domain: DTGVSQNPRHKITKRGQNVTFRCDPISEHNRLYWYRQTLGQGPEFLTYFQNEAQLEKSRLLSDRFSAERPKGSFSTLEIQRTEQGDSAMYLCAYREGYEQYFGPGTRLTVT.

The chain is built from TRBV6-6 and TRBJ1-1, with 7 bases lining up with TRBD1. Germline loops: CDR1 MNHNY, CDR2 SVGAGI (reference sequence). The V segment lost 4 bases and the J segment 4 bases; nucleotides outside the gene matches: 3. The CDR3 is made up of 13 amino acids. DNA for the CDR3: TGTGCCAGCAGTTTAGGGACAGTCACTGAAGCTTTCTTT. This encodes CASSLGTVTEAFF.

The J gene is TRBJ2-7, the V gene TRBV7-8, with TRBD1 matching over 10 bases. Germline-derived CDR1 and CDR2 are SGHVS and FQNEAQ. Trimming removed 1 base from V and 2 bases from J; junction bases left unmatched: 8. This CDR3 contains 17 residues. The CDR3 nucleotides are TGTGCCAGCAGCTTAGGTCCGGGACAGGGGAATCCCTACGAGCAGTACTTC. It codes for CASSLGPGQGNPYEQYF.

The J gene is TRBJ1-1, the V gene TRBV18; 8 positions match TRBD1. J gave up 7 bases and V 4 bases, and 17 bases lay outside the gene matches. CDR3 length: 17 amino acids. CDR1 and CDR2 from the germline V gene are KGHSH and LQKENI. For the CDR3, the DNA is TGTGCCAGCTCACGCACTCGACAGGGGATCCCTTTGAGTGAAGCTTTCTTT. It codes for CASSRTRQGIPLSEAFF.

V gene TRBV9 combines with J gene TRBJ2-6; TRBD2 aligns across 10 bases. The CDR3 length is 17 residues. The V gene's germline CDR1 is SGDLS and CDR2 YYNGEE. Unmatched junction bases numbered 1, after V lost 0 bases and J lost 1 base. The CDR3 spells CASSVGAGGSGANVLTF. CDR3 bases: TGTGCCAGCAGCGTAGGAGCGGGAGGGTCTGGGGCCAACGTCCTGACTTTC.

The chain uses TRBV7-3 and TRBJ2-1; TRBD2 agrees at 11 bases. CDR1 is SGHTA, CDR2 FQGTGA, per germline. With V trimmed by 2 bases and J by 6 bases, 3 bases remained unmatched. This CDR3 has 15 residues. The CDR3 sequence is CASSLVLAGANEQFF. In DNA form, the CDR3 reads TGTGCCAGCAGCTTAGTACTAGCGGGAGCCAATGAGCAGTTCTTC.

This sequence joins TRBV4-1 and TRBJ2-1; a weak D match, TRBD1 (5 bases). The CDR3 consists of 15 residues. CDR1 MGHRA and CDR2 YSYEKL come from the germline V gene. Trimming shortened V by 0 bases and J by 7 bases, and 13 bases separated the two germline ends. The CDR3 region has the DNA TGCGCCAGCAGCCAAGACCGGCGACAGTCAAATGAGCAGTTCTTC. Amino acids: CASSQDRRQSNEQFF.